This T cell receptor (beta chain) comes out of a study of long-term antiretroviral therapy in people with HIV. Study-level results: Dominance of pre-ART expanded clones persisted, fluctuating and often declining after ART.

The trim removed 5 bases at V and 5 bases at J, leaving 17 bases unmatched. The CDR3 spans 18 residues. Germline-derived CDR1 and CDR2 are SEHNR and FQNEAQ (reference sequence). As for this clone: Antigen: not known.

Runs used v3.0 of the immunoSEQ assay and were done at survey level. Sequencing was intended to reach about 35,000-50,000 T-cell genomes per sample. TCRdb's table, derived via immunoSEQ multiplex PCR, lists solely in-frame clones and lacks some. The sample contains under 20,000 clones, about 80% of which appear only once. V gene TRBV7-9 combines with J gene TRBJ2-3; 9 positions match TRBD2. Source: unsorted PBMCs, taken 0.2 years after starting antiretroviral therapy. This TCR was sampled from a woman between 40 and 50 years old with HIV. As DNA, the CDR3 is TGTGCCAGCAGCCCCCCTCTAGCGGGGCCCTCGCAGGGAGATACGCAGTATTTT. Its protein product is CASSPPLAGPSQGDTQYF.